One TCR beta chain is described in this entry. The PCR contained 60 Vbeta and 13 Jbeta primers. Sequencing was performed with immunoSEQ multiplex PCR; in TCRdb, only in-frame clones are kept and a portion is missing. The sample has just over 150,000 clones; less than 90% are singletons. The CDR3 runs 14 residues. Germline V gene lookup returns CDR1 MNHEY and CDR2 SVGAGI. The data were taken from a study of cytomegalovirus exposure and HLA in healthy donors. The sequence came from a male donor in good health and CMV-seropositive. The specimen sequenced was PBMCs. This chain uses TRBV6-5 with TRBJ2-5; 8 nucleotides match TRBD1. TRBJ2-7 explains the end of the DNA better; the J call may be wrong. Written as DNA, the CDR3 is TGTGCCAGCAGACTCGGGACAGGCTTCTACGAGCAGTACTTC. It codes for CASRLGTGFYEQYF.